These 23 T cell receptor beta chains were all obtained from the same sample, sequenced in a study of blood T cell repertoires in COVID-19. Profiled with immunoSEQ multiplex PCR; TCRdb holds only in-frame clones, not every one. Seen here are 150,000 to 200,000 clones, approximately 80% observed once, and the top ten hold more than 4.5%. The specimen sequenced was PBMCs or T cells enriched from blood (not recorded which). The receptors stem from a man aged 65-85 years who had been exposed to COVID-19.

This chain joins TRBV3-1 (or the pseudogene TRBV3-2) and TRBJ1-4; D unclear. V was cut by 4 bases and J by 11 bases, with 17 bases left in between. This CDR3 contains 14 residues. CDR1 is LGHDT and CDR2 is YNNKEL in the germline V gene (reference sequence). The CDR3 here is CASSLADGGLKLFF. For the CDR3, the DNA is TGTGCCAGCAGCCTAGCCGACGGCGGTCTGAAACTGTTTTTT.

This clone was seen just once. This chain joins TRBV18 and TRBJ1-1, with unresolved D. The CDR3 totals 13 residues. Germline lookup yields CDR1 KGHSH and CDR2 LQKENI. With 5 bases removed from V and 0 bases from J, the gap between germline ends came to 7 bases. The CDR3: CASSEGVNTEAFF. The CDR3 region has the DNA TGTGCCAGCTCAGAAGGAGTGAACACTGAAGCTTTCTTT. The whole variable domain, remainder taken from reference TRBV18 and TRBJ1-1, is NAGVMQNPRHLVRRRGQEARLRCSPMKGHSHVYWYRQLPEEGLKFMVYLQKENIIDESGMPKERFSAEFPKEGPSILRIQQVVRGDSAAYFCASSEGVNTEAFFGQGTRLTVV.

The sample holds a few counts of this clone. This chain connects TRBV6-2 or TRBV6-3 to TRBJ1-2, with 7 nucleotides matching TRBD1. The germline gives CDR1 MNHEY, CDR2 SVGEGT. This CDR3 is 15 amino acids long. Germline trimming cut 2 bases from V and 6 bases from J; bases unmatched to any gene: 9. CDR3: CASSYAGDSKNGYTF. The CDR3 coding sequence is TGTGCCAGCAGTTACGCCGGGGACAGTAAAAATGGCTACACCTTC.

This chain connects TRBV9 to TRBJ2-5; D gene uncertain. V dropped 0 bases and J dropped 2 bases, with 11 bases sitting between them. The CDR3 length is 15 residues. Germline V gene lookup returns CDR1 SGDLS and CDR2 YYNGEE. CDR3 protein: CASSVVAGSQETQYF. CDR3 bases: TGTGCCAGCAGCGTAGTGGCAGGCTCACAAGAGACCCAGTACTTC.

The chain has TRBV5-5 and TRBJ2-7; D not certain. Germline values: CDR1 SGHKS, CDR2 YYEKEE (reference sequence). Deletions cut 6 bases from V and 6 bases from J, with 16 bases between. CDR3 length equals 13 residues. CDR3 DNA: TGTGCCAGCAACTATAACCCCCTCGGCGAGCAGTACTTC. This encodes CASNYNPLGEQYF.

On this clone: At one end, the junction sequence differs from germline, possibly due to a read error. This chain connects TRBV7-9 to TRBJ1-3, with unresolved D. The germline gives CDR1 SEHNR, CDR2 FQNEAQ (reference sequence). The CDR3 has 15 residues. The chain's CDR3 is CASSLARASGNTIYF. In nucleotides, the CDR3 is TGTGCCAGCAGCCTAGCGAGGGCCTCTGGAAACACCATATATTTT.

This rearrangement joins TRBV28 to TRBJ2-1; 9 bases are a match to TRBD1. The CDR3 sequence is 16 residues long. V was clipped by 7 bases and J by 2 bases; unmatched bases: 9. CDR1 is MDHEN, CDR2 SYDVKM, per germline. The CDR3 region is CASTLGGTGTYNEQFF. CDR3 bases: TGTGCCAGCACTTTGGGAGGGACAGGGACCTACAATGAGCAGTTCTTC.

This chain uses TRBV7-9 with TRBJ1-5; D unresolved. Germline CDR1 and CDR2: SEHNR and FQNEAQ (reference sequence). The CDR3 totals 14 residues. V was shortened by 2 bases and J by 6 bases, with 11 bases between the two germline ends. The CDR3 protein is CASSLNSRSQPQHF. CDR3 bases: TGTGCCAGCAGCTTAAATTCGAGGAGTCAGCCCCAGCATTTT.

The J gene is TRBJ2-5, the V gene TRBV19; 7 bases are a match to TRBD1. Germline CDR1 and CDR2: LNHDA and SQIVND (reference sequence). This CDR3 has 17 amino acids. After removal of 1 base from V and 0 bases from J, the junction contained 8 bases not matched to a gene. The CDR3 nucleotides are TGTGCCAGTAGTATAGCGGGACAGCCACCTTACCAAGAGACCCAGTACTTC. Amino acids: CASSIAGQPPYQETQYF.

This chain joins TRBV5-4 and TRBJ2-3, with TRBD2 as a possible D gene (5 bases). V was clipped by 5 bases and J by 2 bases, with 9 bases between them. CDR1 is SGHNT, CDR2 YYREEE, per germline (reference sequence). The CDR3 runs 13 residues. The CDR3 loop is CASRGDYTDTQYF. The CDR3 nucleotides read TGTGCCAGCAGAGGCGACTACACAGATACGCAGTATTTT.

This clone was found once. The rearrangement links TRBV5-6 to TRBJ1-2, with D perhaps matching TRBD1 (5 bases). Germline V lookup: CDR1 SGHDT, CDR2 YYEEEE. Trimming took off 6 bases at V and 4 bases at J, with 13 bases between the two ends. The CDR3 is 13 amino acids. The DNA for the CDR3 is TGTGCCAGCAATCCCCGGGGGGTCTATGGCTACACCTTC. This translates into CASNPRGVYGYTF. Full variable domain (remainder filled in from reference TRBV5-6 and TRBJ1-2): DAGVTQSPTHLIKTRGQQVTLRCSPKSGHDTVSWYQQALGQGPQFIFQYYEEEERQRGNFPDRFSGHQFPNYSSELNVNALLLGDSALYLCASNPRGVYGYTFGSGTRLTVV.

The chain uses TRBV5-1 and TRBJ1-4, with 8 bases lining up with TRBD1. Germline CDR1 and CDR2: SGHRS and YFSETQ. The CDR3 covers 15 residues. V trimming: 4 bases; J trimming: 7 bases; junction bases outside the gene matches: 9. CDR3 sequence (DNA): TGCGCCAGCAGCCCTGTCGGGACAGGTTCTGAAAAACTGTTTTTT. As protein: CASSPVGTGSEKLFF.

The chain combines TRBV15 with TRBJ2-3, with a tentative D call TRBD2 (5 bases). V lost 2 bases to trimming and J lost 3 bases, with 15 bases between them. The CDR3 sequence is 16 residues long. The V gene's germline CDR1 is LNHNV and CDR2 YYDKDF (reference sequence). Here the CDR3 DNA reads TGTGCCACCAGCAGATCCAAAGGAGGTTTTACAGATACGCAGTATTTT. It translates to CATSRSKGGFTDTQYF.

The V call is TRBV3-1 (or the pseudogene TRBV3-2), the J call TRBJ1-1, with unresolved D. Looked up from germline, CDR1 is LGHDT and CDR2 is YNNKEL (reference sequence). The CDR3 runs to 12 residues. V shed 5 bases and J shed 5 bases, with 9 bases lying between them. CDR3 loop: CASSNPGTEAFF. CDR3 in DNA: TGTGCCAGCAGCAATCCCGGGACTGAAGCTTTCTTT.

This clone was observed once. The genes are TRBV19 and TRBJ1-5; unclear D gene. Trimming stripped 0 bases from V and 12 bases from J, with 12 bases between. This CDR3 contains 13 residues. Per the germline V gene, CDR1 is LNHDA and CDR2 is SQIVND (reference sequence). CDR3 sequence reads: CASSIDLERNQHF. The CDR3, as DNA: TGTGCCAGTAGTATAGATCTTGAGAGGAACCAGCATTTT.

This sequence joins TRBV7-2 and TRBJ1-2; D uncertain. V lost 8 bases to trimming and J lost 8 bases, with 21 bases between them. CDR1 and CDR2 from the germline V gene are SGHTA and FQGNSA. The CDR3 sequence is 14 residues long. Written as DNA, the CDR3 is TGTGCCAGCGGCCCTTTCGAGGTACACGGCGGCTACACCTTC. Its translation: CASGPFEVHGGYTF. Drawing the rest from reference TRBV7-2 and TRBJ1-2, the complete variable domain is GAGVSQSPSNKVTEKGKDVELRCDPISGHTALYWYRQSLGQGLEFLIYFQGNSAPDKSGLPSDRFSAERTGGSVSTLTIQRTQQEDSAVYLCASGPFEVHGGYTFGSGTRLTVV.

This clone was recorded once. This sequence joins TRBV7-9 and TRBJ1-1, with 7 bases lining up with TRBD1. The CDR3 contains 13 residues. Trimming at V came to 10 bases and at J to 1 base, leaving 6 bases not matched to a gene. The V gene's germline CDR1 is SEHNR and CDR2 FQNEAQ (reference sequence). The CDR3 DNA follows: TGTGCCAACACACAGGGGTGGAACACTGAAGCTTTCTTT. Encoded protein: CANTQGWNTEAFF.

The chain links TRBV30 to TRBJ1-2, with 8 bases fitting TRBD1. The CDR3 has 17 residues. Germline CDR1 GTSNPN, CDR2 SVGIG (reference sequence). The chain's CDR3 is CAIGYRGQAFSNYGYTF. The CDR3 coding sequence is TGTGCGATAGGATATCGGGGACAGGCCTTCTCTAACTATGGCTACACCTTC.

V gene TRBV7-2 combines with J gene TRBJ1-2; TRBD1 matches at 8 bases. Germline CDR1 and CDR2: SGHTA and FQGNSA. This CDR3 contains 13 residues. J lost 9 bases, V lost 2 bases, and 5 bases had no gene match. The DNA for the CDR3 is TGTGCCAGCAGCTTATCAGGGGGCGAGAGCTACACCTTC. Translated, it gives CASSLSGGESYTF.

The V call is TRBV2, the J call TRBJ2-1, with 9 bases matching TRBD1. The CDR3 sequence is 15 residues long. V lost 6 bases and J lost 7; bases outside the gene matches: 10. CDR1 and CDR2 (germline): SNHLY, FYNNEI. The CDR3 DNA reads TGTGCCAGCAGAGCGGACAGGGGCGGTGGGAATGAGCAGTTCTTC. Translated, it gives CASRADRGGGNEQFF.

The chain has TRBV25-1 and TRBJ2-7, with 11 bases lining up with TRBD2. V lost 5 bases and J lost 6; bases outside the gene matches: 6. The germline gives CDR1 MGHDK, CDR2 SYGVNS. This CDR3 region has 14 residues. The CDR3 sequence is CASSPTSGITEQYF. For the CDR3, the DNA is TGTGCCAGCAGTCCGACTAGCGGGATAACCGAGCAGTACTTC.

The rearrangement joins TRBV5-6 to TRBJ1-1; 11 nucleotides align to TRBD1. The CDR3 length is 16 residues. With 4 bases clipped from V and 4 bases from J, the junction kept 9 bases outside the gene matches. Germline-derived CDR1 and CDR2 are SGHDT and YYEEEE. The CDR3 nucleotides read TGTGCCAGCAGCCTGGGACAGGGGGTAGGTAGCACTGAAGCTTTCTTT. This gives the protein CASSLGQGVGSTEAFF. The full variable domain, completed using reference TRBV5-6 and TRBJ1-1, is DAGVTQSPTHLIKTRGQQVTLRCSPKSGHDTVSWYQQALGQGPQFIFQYYEEEERQRGNFPDRFSGHQFPNYSSELNVNALLLGDSALYLCASSLGQGVGSTEAFFGQGTRLTVV.

V gene TRBV7-2 combines with J gene TRBJ2-7; 7 bases agree with TRBD1. Germline V gene data show CDR1 as SGHTA and CDR2 as FQGNSA. Trimming took 4 bases from V and 6 from J; bases not matched to a gene: 6. There are 13 residues in the CDR3. The CDR3 is CASSSAAGGEQYF. CDR3 in DNA: TGTGCCAGCAGCTCCGCCGCAGGGGGCGAGCAGTACTTC.